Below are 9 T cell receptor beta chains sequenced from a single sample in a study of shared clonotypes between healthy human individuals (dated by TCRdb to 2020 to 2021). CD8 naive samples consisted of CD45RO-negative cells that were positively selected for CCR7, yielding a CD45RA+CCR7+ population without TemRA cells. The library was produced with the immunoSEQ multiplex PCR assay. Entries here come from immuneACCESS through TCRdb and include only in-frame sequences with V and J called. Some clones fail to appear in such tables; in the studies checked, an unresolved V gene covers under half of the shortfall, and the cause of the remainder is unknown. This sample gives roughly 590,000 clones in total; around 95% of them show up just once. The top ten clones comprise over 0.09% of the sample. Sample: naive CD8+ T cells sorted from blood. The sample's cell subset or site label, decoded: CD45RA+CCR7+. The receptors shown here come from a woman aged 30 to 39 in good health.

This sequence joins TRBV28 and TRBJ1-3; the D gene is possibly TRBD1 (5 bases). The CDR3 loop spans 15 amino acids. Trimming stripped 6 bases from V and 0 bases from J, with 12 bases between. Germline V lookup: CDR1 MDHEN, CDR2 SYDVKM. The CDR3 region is CASRGLGLSGNTIYF. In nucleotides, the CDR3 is TGTGCCAGCAGGGGGCTGGGGCTCTCTGGAAACACCATATATTTT.

CDR3 residues: CASSVGRGTSGSYQETQYF. DNA of the CDR3: TGTGCCAGCAGCGTAGGGAGGGGGACTAGCGGGAGTTACCAAGAGACCCAGTACTTC. V usage is TRBV9 and J usage is TRBJ2-5; 14 bases agree with TRBD2. CDR3 length: 19 residues. The germline V gene encodes CDR1 SGDLS and CDR2 YYNGEE. After removal of 0 bases from V and 0 bases from J, the junction contained 7 bases not matched to a gene.

CDR3 region: CASSMGPSGSSYNEQFF. In DNA form, the CDR3 reads TGTGCCAGTAGTATGGGGCCTAGCGGAAGCTCCTACAATGAGCAGTTCTTC. The chain carries TRBV19 and TRBJ2-1; 7 bases align to TRBD2. The CDR3 consists of 17 residues. Germline CDR1 and CDR2: LNHDA and SQIVND (reference sequence). The V gene end was trimmed by 3 bases and the J gene end by 0 bases; junction bases not matched to a gene: 8.

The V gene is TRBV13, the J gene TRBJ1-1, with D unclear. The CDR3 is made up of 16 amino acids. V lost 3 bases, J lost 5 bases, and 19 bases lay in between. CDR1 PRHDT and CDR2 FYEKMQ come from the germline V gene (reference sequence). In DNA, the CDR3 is TGTGCCAGCAGCTTTTTCGGGGAACCAGCAGGTACTGAAGCTTTCTTT. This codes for CASSFFGEPAGTEAFF.

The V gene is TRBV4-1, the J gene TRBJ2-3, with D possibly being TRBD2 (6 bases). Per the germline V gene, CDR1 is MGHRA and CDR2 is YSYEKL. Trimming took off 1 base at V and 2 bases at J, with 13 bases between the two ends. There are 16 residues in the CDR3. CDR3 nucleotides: TGCGCCAGCAGCCAAGTTGGGCTAGCGACCACAGATACGCAGTATTTT. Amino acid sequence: CASSQVGLATTDTQYF.

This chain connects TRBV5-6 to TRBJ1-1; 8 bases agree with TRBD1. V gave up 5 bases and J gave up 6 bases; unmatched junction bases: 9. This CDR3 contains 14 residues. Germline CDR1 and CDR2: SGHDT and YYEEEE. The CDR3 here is CASSWTGQSAEAFF. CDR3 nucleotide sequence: TGTGCCAGCAGTTGGACAGGGCAGAGCGCTGAAGCTTTCTTT.

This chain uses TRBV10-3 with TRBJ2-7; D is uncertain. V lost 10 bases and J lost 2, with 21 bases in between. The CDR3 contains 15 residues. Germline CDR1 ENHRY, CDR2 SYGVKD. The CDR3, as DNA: TGTGCCACCGCCTCCGATTCTTGGATTACCTACGAGCAGTACTTC. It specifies CATASDSWITYEQYF.

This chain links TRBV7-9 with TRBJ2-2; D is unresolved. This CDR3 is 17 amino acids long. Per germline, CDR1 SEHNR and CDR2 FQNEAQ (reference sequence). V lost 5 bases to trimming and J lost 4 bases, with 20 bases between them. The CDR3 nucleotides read TGTGCCAGCAGCCCAAACTCCAGGACGGCTGGCACCGGGGAGCTGTTTTTT. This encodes CASSPNSRTAGTGELFF.

For the CDR3, the DNA is TGTGCCATCAGTGATTGGGGCAGGGGAGTAGTCTACGAGCAGTACTTC. Translation gives CAISDWGRGVVYEQYF. The chain has TRBV10-3 and TRBJ2-7, with D maybe TRBD1 (6 bases). V was pared by 3 bases and J by 3 bases, with 18 bases between. The CDR3 is 16 amino acids. In germline, CDR1 is ENHRY, CDR2 SYGVKD.